This TCR beta chain was identified in a study of control samples from healthy donors and cancer patients. This table comes from immunoSEQ multiplex PCR, and its TCRdb copy is limited to in-frame clones, with some not included. This sample carries about 130,000 clones, about 95% of them seen once, and the ten largest clones take roughly 4%. Looked up from germline, CDR1 is MNHEY and CDR2 is SMNVEV (reference sequence). V trimming: 5 bases; J trimming: 3 bases; junction bases outside the gene matches: 13. The CDR3 has 17 amino acids. The sample comprised blood. This receptor was taken from a man under 40 in good health. The chain carries TRBV27 and TRBJ2-1, with 7 positions matching TRBD2. CDR3 residues: CASSPVGRLGDYNEQFF. The DNA of the CDR3 is TGTGCCAGCAGTCCCGTCGGGAGGTTAGGAGACTACAATGAGCAGTTCTTC.